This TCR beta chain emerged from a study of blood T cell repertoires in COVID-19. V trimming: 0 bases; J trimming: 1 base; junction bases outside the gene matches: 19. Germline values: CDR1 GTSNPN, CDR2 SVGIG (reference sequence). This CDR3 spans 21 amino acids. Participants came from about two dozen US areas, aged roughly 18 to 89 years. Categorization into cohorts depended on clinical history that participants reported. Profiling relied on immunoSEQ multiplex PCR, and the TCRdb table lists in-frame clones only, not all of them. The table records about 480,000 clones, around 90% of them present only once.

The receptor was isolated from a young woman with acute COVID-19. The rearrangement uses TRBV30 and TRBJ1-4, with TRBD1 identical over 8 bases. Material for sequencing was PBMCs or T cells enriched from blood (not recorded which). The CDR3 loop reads CAWSVSRVLSRGQGTNEKLFF. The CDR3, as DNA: TGTGCCTGGAGTGTTTCCCGAGTGTTATCCAGGGGGCAAGGAACTAATGAAAAACTGTTTTTT.